The 25 T cell receptor beta chains listed next were all sequenced from one sample in a study of T-cell memory formation after mild COVID-19 (dated by TCRdb to about 2021). Libraries were constructed by 5' RACE. Reads for this sample came from an Illumina NovaSeq 6000. TCRdb ran its own pipeline on the public reads, namely fastp trimming at Q25 and MiXCR clone calling, and kept in-frame beta chains. CDR3 protein sequences are deduplicated, and each keeps its most common genes and DNA. This sample gives around 300,000 distinct CDR3 sequences in total; 13% of them show up just once. In total, the top ten clones hold roughly a fifth of the sample. The source material was PBMCs or a T cell subset sorted from them (not recorded which). Receptors were obtained from a man aged 18 to 29 who had mild COVID-19 (a few samples of this study predate the infection). The sample titles of this study are shuffled in the database, so cell type and time point are left out; the donor was told from shared clones.

This clonotype occurred a few times. The J gene is TRBJ2-7, the V gene TRBV20-1; D is undetermined. CDR1 is DFQATT and CDR2 is SNEGSKA in the germline V gene (reference sequence). Trimming pared 4 bases from V and 1 base from J, leaving 8 bases between. This CDR3 is 12 amino acids long. The CDR3: CSATDGSYEQYF. In nucleotides, the CDR3 is TGCAGTGCTACGGACGGTTCCTACGAGCAGTACTTC.

V gene TRBV3-1 combines with J gene TRBJ2-3; the D gene is possibly TRBD2 (6 bases). Germline CDR1 and CDR2: LGHDT and YNNKEL (reference sequence). The ends were cut back, 4 bases at V and 5 bases at J, with 13 bases in the middle. The CDR3 consists of 14 residues. The CDR3 DNA sequence: TGTGCCAGCAGCCTTACTAGCTCCGAAGATACGCAGTATTTT. Residues: CASSLTSSEDTQYF.

There are a few counts of this clonotype. This sequence joins TRBV6-1 and TRBJ2-7, with D perhaps matching TRBD1 or TRBD2 (5 bases each). Trimming stripped 5 bases from V and 5 bases from J, with 16 bases between. The CDR3 runs 14 residues. CDR1 is MNHNS and CDR2 is SASEGT in the germline V gene. CDR3 nucleotide sequence: TGTGCCAGCAGTCGGGGACCCCCTTCGGACGAGCAGTACGTC. This codes for CASSRGPPSDEQYV.

The chain carries TRBV5-1 and TRBJ2-6; 7 nucleotides agree with TRBD1. Germline V gives CDR1 SGHRS, CDR2 YFSETQ. The CDR3 consists of 17 residues. J was trimmed by 0 bases and V by 5 bases; bases with no gene match: 8. The CDR3 reads CASRYGQASSGANVLTF. The CDR3 DNA follows: TGCGCCAGCAGATACGGACAGGCGAGCTCTGGGGCCAACGTCCTGACTTTC.

The chain carries TRBV7-6 and TRBJ2-1; D unresolved. CDR3 length equals 18 residues. Germline assignment: CDR1 SGHVS and CDR2 FNYEAQ. The ends were cut back, 0 bases at V and 1 base at J, with 16 bases in the middle. The CDR3 coding sequence is TGTGCCAGCAGCTTAGCGGAAGGAGCCCTCGGGTCCTACAATGAGCAGTTCTTC. It translates to CASSLAEGALGSYNEQFF.

The V and J genes are TRBV7-3 and TRBJ2-1; 12 positions agree with TRBD2. Germline lookup yields CDR1 SGHTA and CDR2 FQGTGA. The ends lost 4 bases at V and 8 bases at J; junction bases unmatched: 3. The CDR3 covers 14 residues. CDR3 coding DNA: TGTGCCAGCAGCTCTAGCGGGGGGGCCTATGAGCAGTTCTTC. Translating gives CASSSSGGAYEQFF.

The V gene is TRBV11-2, the J gene TRBJ2-3, with 14 bases lining up with TRBD2. J gave up 2 bases and V 3 bases, and 4 bases lay outside the gene matches. From germline, CDR1 is SGHAT and CDR2 FQNNGV. This CDR3 has 17 residues. The CDR3 spells CASSLGLAGDYTDTQYF. The CDR3 DNA reads TGTGCCAGCAGCTTGGGACTAGCGGGGGATTACACAGATACGCAGTATTTT.

This clonotype was counted a few times. This chain uses TRBV7-2 with TRBJ1-4; D remains ambiguous. Trimming stripped 5 bases from V and 8 bases from J, with 9 bases between. This CDR3 is 12 amino acids long. Germline loops: CDR1 SGHTA, CDR2 FQGNSA. The CDR3 bases are TGTGCCAGCAGCACGAGCTCAGAAAAACTGTTTTTT. Encoded protein: CASSTSSEKLFF.

This clonotype was picked up many times. One junction end does not reproduce the germline sequence, and a read error may be involved. The chain couples TRBV7-3 to TRBJ1-1, with D possibly matching TRBD1 (5 bases). Germline CDR1 is SGHTA and CDR2 is FQGTGA. This CDR3 region has 13 residues. The CDR3: CASSFQGDTEAFF. CDR3 sequence (DNA): TGCGCCAGCAGCTTCCAGGGAGACACTGAAGCTTTCTTT.

This clonotype was seen more than once but under ten times. V is TRBV19 and J is TRBJ2-5, with 8 bases fitting TRBD1. This CDR3 contains 13 residues. CDR1 LNHDA and CDR2 SQIVND come from the germline V gene (reference sequence). Losses at the gene ends were 6 bases for V and 2 bases for J; bases not matched to a gene: 2. For the CDR3, the DNA is TGTGCCAGTAGGGACAGGGCGCAAGAGACCCAGTACTTC. Protein product: CASRDRAQETQYF.

The V gene is TRBV7-3, the J gene TRBJ2-3, with 7 bases identical to TRBD2. Per germline, CDR1 SGHTA and CDR2 FQGTGA. CDR3 length: 14 amino acids. V dropped 2 bases and J dropped 4; count of bases not matched to a gene: 3. As DNA, the CDR3 is TGTGCCAGCAGCTTACTAGCGGCTCCAGATACGCAGTATTTT. Protein: CASSLLAAPDTQYF.

The chain has TRBV7-2 and TRBJ1-5; 7 bases align to TRBD1. After removal of 2 bases from V and 5 bases from J, the junction contained 9 bases not matched to a gene. Germline V gene data show CDR1 as SGHTA and CDR2 as FQGNSA. The CDR3 is 16 residues long. The CDR3, as DNA: TGTGCCAGCAGCTTAAGAGCAGGGGGTATCGATCAGCCCCAGCATTTT. This codes for CASSLRAGGIDQPQHF.

The CDR3 loop is CASRNNSPLHF. For the CDR3, the DNA is TGTGCCAGTCGTAATAATTCACCCCTCCACTTT. The rearrangement links TRBV2 to TRBJ1-6; D unresolved. Trimming removed 9 bases at V and 5 bases at J, with 5 bases between. The CDR3 is 11 residues long. Germline CDR1 and CDR2: SNHLY and FYNNEI.

The V gene is TRBV7-3, the J gene TRBJ1-1; a weak D match, TRBD1 (6 bases). Deletions cut 8 bases from V and 2 bases from J, with 12 bases between. CDR3 length equals 13 residues. Germline V gives CDR1 SGHTA, CDR2 FQGTGA. The CDR3 DNA follows: TGTGCCAGCTCAGGGACACCTAACACTGAAGCTTTCTTT. Residues: CASSGTPNTEAFF.

This clonotype has only a few counts. The chain carries TRBV29-1 and TRBJ2-7; no firm D call. This CDR3 has 11 residues. Trimming cost V 6 bases and J 5 bases, with 11 bases left between them. Germline CDR1 reads SQVTM; CDR2 reads ANQGSEA. CDR3 region: CSVHASDEQYF. Here the CDR3 DNA reads TGCAGCGTCCATGCCTCGGACGAGCAGTACTTC.

This clonotype has only a few counts. The genes are TRBV5-1 and TRBJ1-1; 7 bases map to TRBD1. J lost 0 bases, V lost 7 bases, and 9 bases had no gene match. CDR3 length: 15 residues. Germline CDR1 is SGHRS and CDR2 is YFSETQ. CDR3 residues: CASHGDSTLNTEAFF. CDR3 sequence (DNA): TGCGCCAGCCACGGGGACAGTACTTTGAACACTGAAGCTTTCTTT.

The chain uses TRBV7-9 and TRBJ1-4; TRBD1 matches at 7 bases. Losses at the gene ends were 3 bases for V and 8 bases for J; bases not matched to a gene: 3. This CDR3 has 13 residues. CDR1 and CDR2 (germline): SEHNR, FQNEAQ (reference sequence). The CDR3 DNA follows: TGTGCCAGCAGCTTGAGGGGGCCCGAAAAACTGTTTTTT. It encodes CASSLRGPEKLFF.

Ten or more counts support this clonotype. V is TRBV7-2 and J is TRBJ2-5, with 9 bases lining up with TRBD2. V trimming: 7 bases; J trimming: 5 bases; junction bases outside the gene matches: 8. The CDR3 runs to 14 residues. CDR1 and CDR2 (germline): SGHTA, FQGNSA. As DNA, the CDR3 is TGTGCCAGCAAGCGCGGGGGGGCCGGGGAGACCCAGTACTTC. This translates into CASKRGGAGETQYF.

The J gene is TRBJ1-4, the V gene TRBV2; D not resolved. V gave up 3 bases and J gave up 6 bases, with 5 bases separating them. Germline values: CDR1 SNHLY, CDR2 FYNNEI. This CDR3 comprises 12 residues. CDR3 protein: CASSDQYEKLFF. The CDR3 DNA is TGTGCCAGCAGTGACCAGTATGAAAAACTGTTTTTT.

A few counts support this clonotype. The chain couples TRBV4-2 to TRBJ2-3; a weak D match, TRBD2 (7 bases). The CDR3 has 17 residues. The germline V gene encodes CDR1 LGHNA and CDR2 YNFKEQ. The V gene lost 0 bases and the J gene lost 9 bases, with 22 bases spanning the gap. The CDR3 loop reads CASSQDGRGGGRGTQYF. In nucleotides, the CDR3 is TGTGCCAGCAGCCAAGATGGGCGCGGGGGCGGCCGGGGGACGCAGTATTTT.

This clonotype has only a few counts. The V and J genes are TRBV7-9 and TRBJ1-1, with 10 bases that match TRBD1. The CDR3 has 15 amino acids. Germline assignment: CDR1 SEHNR and CDR2 FQNEAQ (reference sequence). Germline trimming cut 4 bases from V and 4 bases from J; bases unmatched to any gene: 6. The CDR3 DNA reads TGTGCCAGCAGCTCCCGTGGGACAGGGGCCACTGAAGCTTTCTTT. Its translation: CASSSRGTGATEAFF.

This clonotype has more than one count but fewer than ten. This rearrangement joins TRBV7-6 to TRBJ2-1; 14 bases fit TRBD2. CDR1 and CDR2 from the germline V gene are SGHVS and FNYEAQ. This CDR3 contains 20 residues. Trimming removed 2 bases from V and 0 bases from J; junction bases left unmatched: 9. The CDR3 loop reads CASSLYPGLAGESSYNEQFF. CDR3 DNA sequence: TGTGCCAGCAGCTTATATCCGGGACTAGCGGGGGAAAGCTCCTACAATGAGCAGTTCTTC. The full variable domain, its missing parts supplied by reference TRBV7-6 and TRBJ2-1, is GAGVSQSPRYKVTKRGQDVALRCDPISGHVSLYWYRQALGQGPEFLTYFNYEAQQDKSGLPNDRFSAERPEGSISTLTIQRTEQRDSAMYRCASSLYPGLAGESSYNEQFFGPGTRLTVL.

The chain is built from TRBV5-6 and TRBJ2-5; D perhaps matches TRBD2 (7 bases). The V and J ends lost 6 bases and 4 bases respectively, with 16 bases between them. The CDR3 is made up of 14 amino acids. Looked up from germline, CDR1 is SGHDT and CDR2 is YYEEEE. CDR3 in amino acids: CASNLAGARETQYF. The CDR3, as DNA: TGTGCCAGCAACCTGGCGGGGGCCAGAGAGACCCAGTACTTC.

The chain employs TRBV19 and TRBJ2-1; D assignment may be TRBD1 or TRBD2 (6 bases each). V shed 6 bases and J shed 9 bases, with 15 bases lying between them. Germline V gene sequence: CDR1 LNHDA, CDR2 SQIVND (reference sequence). CDR3 length equals 13 residues. In nucleotides, the CDR3 is TGTGCCAGTAGCTCACCGGGGGCTCCTGAGCAGTTCTTC. Its translation is CASSSPGAPEQFF.

The genes are TRBV4-3 and TRBJ2-4, with D unclear. Trimming took 0 bases from V and 7 from J, leaving 13 bases between them. This CDR3 comprises 15 residues. CDR1 and CDR2 (germline): LGHNA, YSLEER. The chain's CDR3 is CASSQDLGRENIQYF. Here the CDR3 DNA reads TGCGCCAGCAGCCAAGATTTGGGTCGAGAGAACATTCAGTACTTC.